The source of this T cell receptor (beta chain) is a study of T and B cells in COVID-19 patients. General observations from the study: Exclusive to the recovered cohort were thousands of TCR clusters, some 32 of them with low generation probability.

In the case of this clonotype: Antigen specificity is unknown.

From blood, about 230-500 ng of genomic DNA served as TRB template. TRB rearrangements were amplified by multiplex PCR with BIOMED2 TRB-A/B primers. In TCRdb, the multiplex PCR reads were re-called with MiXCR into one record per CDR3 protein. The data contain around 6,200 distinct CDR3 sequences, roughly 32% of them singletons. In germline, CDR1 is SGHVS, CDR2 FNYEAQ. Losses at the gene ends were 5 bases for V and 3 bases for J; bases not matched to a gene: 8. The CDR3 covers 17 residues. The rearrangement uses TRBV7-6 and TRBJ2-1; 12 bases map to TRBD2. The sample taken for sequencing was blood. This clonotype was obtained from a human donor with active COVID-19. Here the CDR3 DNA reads TGTGCCAGCAGCCCGGGCCTAGCGGGAGGGTTCTACAATGAGCAGTTCTTC. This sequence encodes CASSPGLAGGFYNEQFF.